These T cell receptor beta chains were read from a single sample in a study of shared T cell receptors in the human thymus. This table comes from immunoSEQ multiplex PCR, and its TCRdb copy is limited to in-frame clones, with some not included. The sample contains some 700,000 clones, roughly 88% of which appear only once. This same sample was also part of a study on human thymus T cells.

Sequenced: thymocytes. These receptors originate from a girl less than two years old with a congenital heart defect. The conserved cysteine and the conserved F or W are not part of the CDR3 here. A D gene is named only where the DNA matches it firmly. Size is omitted from some rows. Given values are once, few, many or a class for expanded clones.

abundance	d_gene	j_gene	v_gene	CDR3aa
once	TRBD1	TRBJ2-7	TRBV5-6	ASSFQSGTDNYEQY
.	.	TRBJ2-2	TRBV7-9	ASSPSSEDGELF
.	TRBD1	TRBJ1-2	TRBV13	ASSYRGHGYT
once	.	TRBJ1-5	TRBV7-8	ASSTKHQGLRQPQH
.	TRBD1	TRBJ1-2	TRBV7-9	ASSLTGNPGGYT
.	.	TRBJ2-7	TRBV19	ASSIDGHKGLLYEQY
.	.	TRBJ1-1	TRBV14	ASSLLGDTLNTEAF
.	TRBD1	TRBJ1-1	TRBV27	ASSLGGSGQGEPKAF
.	.	TRBJ1-2	TRBV2	ASSEAPGWGVLYYGYT
.	.	TRBJ1-5	TRBV19	ASSMTANQPQH
.	.	TRBJ1-6	TRBV28	ASSLGELGSPLH
.	.	TRBJ1-5	TRBV4-1	ASSQPSGGVSNQPQH
.	.	TRBJ1-1	TRBV28	ASSLRTWQKSHTEAF
.	.	TRBJ1-4	TRBV5-1	ASSSREDGEENEKLF
.	TRBD2	TRBJ2-1	TRBV11-2	ASSPTGTRPYYEQF
.	TRBD1	TRBJ2-3	TRBV25-1	ASSERGQDRGTQY
once	TRBD1	TRBJ1-2	TRBV5-1	ASSSTGQHNYGYT
.	TRBD1	TRBJ1-6	TRBV27	ASGTPGQGPRGSPLH
.	.	TRBJ1-1	TRBV29-1	SVDIEPVLYTEAF
.	TRBD1	TRBJ1-1	TRBV11-1	ASSLLQERGLMSEAF
.	.	TRBJ1-4	TRBV15	ATSRASSGFQLF
few	.	TRBJ1-2	TRBV10-2	ASSDPTGTRGNYGYT
once	.	.	TRBV7-2	ASSDRTAKETQY
.	TRBD1	TRBJ2-2	TRBV12-5	ASGLSGQGPYTGELF
.	.	TRBJ1-1	TRBV18	ASSPGGLCEAF
.	.	TRBJ2-1	TRBV4-3	ASSQDRMEGYYNEQF
.	.	TRBJ2-3	TRBV7-8	ASSLRGYTDTQY
once	.	TRBJ1-5	TRBV15	ATSTATRAPSGGLGQPQH
.	.	TRBJ1-2	TRBV5-6	ASSSPRHLTDYGYT
.	.	TRBJ2-7	TRBV15	ATSRDRIWGQSGGYEQY
.	TRBD1	TRBJ1-2	TRBV7-9	ASSLAQGKDYGYT
.	.	TRBJ1-1	TRBV5-1	ASRRAIDTEAF
.	.	TRBJ2-2	TRBV14	ASSLTRTAANTGELF
.	TRBD1	TRBJ2-1	TRBV7-3	ASSPRGGLPYNEQF
.	.	TRBJ1-2	TRBV5-6	ASSWSPGTNYGYT
.	.	TRBJ2-3	TRBV21-1	ASSKSDRTFTDTQY
.	.	TRBJ1-2	TRBV29-1	SVESLRANGYT
.	.	TRBJ1-4	TRBV6-4	ASAGGGAREKLF
.	.	TRBJ2-7	TRBV29-1	SVEGGRPYEQY
.	.	TRBJ1-1	TRBV5-8	AIGTKNTEAF
once	.	TRBJ2-1	TRBV5-1	ASSLDSPNEQF
.	.	TRBJ2-5	TRBV4-1	ASSHSGLGETQY
.	.	TRBJ2-7	TRBV11-2	ASSRSYYEQY
once	.	TRBJ1-5	TRBV4-1	ASSHFLGGQPQH
.	.	TRBJ2-1	TRBV5-1	ASRLSSLASTYNEQF
.	TRBD1	TRBJ2-5	TRBV30	AWSVLQGVETQY
.	TRBD2	TRBJ2-1	TRBV7-9	ASSLLGGGESYNEQF
.	.	TRBJ2-1	TRBV2	ASSEISPTENYNEQF
.	TRBD1	TRBJ2-3	TRBV6-5	ASSYRTGGLTDTQY
.	TRBD2	TRBJ2-1	TRBV2	ASSEALTSGEYNEQF
.	TRBD1	TRBJ2-7	TRBV18	ASSRQGPLGPYEQY
.	TRBD1	TRBJ1-1	TRBV27	ASSLGQGGTEAF
.	TRBD1	TRBJ2-3	TRBV4-3	ASSQDLGTGGEPSTDTQY
few	.	TRBJ2-7	TRBV28	ASSGGLRSCEQY
.	TRBD2	.	TRBV9	ASSVGAGGYEQY